The sample holds many counts of the clone carrying this T cell receptor beta chain. Its antigen is still unknown. The data were taken from a study of molecular identifiers for immune sequencing clone quantification. Points from the study as a whole: Even with about a million naive cells present, spiked Jurkat TCR RNA from one cell was reportedly detectable. In CMV-specific effectors, clones above 20 copies held over 99% of molecules; naive, under 1%.

Naive CD8 T cell sorting was performed on the CD8+CD4-CCR7+CD45RA+ phenotype. In germline, CDR1 is SGDLS, CDR2 YYNGEE. This CDR3 comprises 15 residues. The V gene lost 0 bases and the J gene lost 1 base, with 10 bases spanning the gap. Bulk TCR libraries used previously described methods and listed TCR primers. One entry per CDR3 protein results from TCRdb running MiXCR on the PCR reads. Here the sample spans 250,000 to 350,000 distinct CDR3 sequences, 20% to 25% being singletons. Sequences were obtained from naive CD8+ T cells from blood, with Jurkat cell RNA spiked in. The subset: FACS-sorted CD8+CD4-CCR7+CD45RA+ naive T cells. The origin of this receptor is a human donor in good health. Some libraries in this study had Jurkat cell RNA spiked in. The J gene is TRBJ1-1, the V gene TRBV9; a possible D gene is TRBD1 (5 bases). CDR3 residues: CASSVGSGQNTEAFF. CDR3 in DNA: TGTGCCAGCAGCGTAGGTTCAGGGCAGAACACTGAAGCTTTCTTT. Variable domain in full (rest from reference TRBV9 and TRBJ1-1): DSGVTQTPKHLITATGQRVTLRCSPRSGDLSVYWYQQSLDQGLQFLIQYYNGEERAKGNILERFSAQQFPDLHSELNLSSLELGDSALYFCASSVGSGQNTEAFFGQGTRLTVV.